This paragraph covers one TCR beta chain sequence. The antigen remains undetermined. The sample is drawn from a study of cytomegalovirus exposure and HLA in healthy donors. Study-wide context: Caucasian-associated ancestry cluster membership applied to 75% to 85% of 398 genotyped donors.

The V gene lost 5 bases and the J gene lost 5 bases, with 9 bases spanning the gap. The CDR3 spans 13 residues. Germline CDR1 and CDR2: MNHEY and SMNVEV (reference sequence). General study findings and limits: Per published accounts, TCR beta sequences correctly predicted the HLA-A and HLA-B alleles of most subjects. Immune exposure was documented only through CMV serostatus. Equally common other TCR beta chains were less clonally expanded than HLA-associated ones, a later analysis found.

Primers included in the PCR were 60 Vbeta and 13 Jbeta primers. Clones were sequenced by immunoSEQ multiplex PCR, and TCRdb holds only the in-frame ones, with some missing. The table shows some 110,000 clones, with more than 75% occurring only once. Sequencing was done on a sample of PBMCs. The J gene is TRBJ2-2, the V gene TRBV27, with D hard to call. The receptor's source is a woman younger than 30 in good health and CMV-seropositive. In DNA form, the CDR3 reads TGTGCCAGCAGTATAACTGTGACCGGGGAGCTGTTTTTT. The encoded protein is CASSITVTGELFF.